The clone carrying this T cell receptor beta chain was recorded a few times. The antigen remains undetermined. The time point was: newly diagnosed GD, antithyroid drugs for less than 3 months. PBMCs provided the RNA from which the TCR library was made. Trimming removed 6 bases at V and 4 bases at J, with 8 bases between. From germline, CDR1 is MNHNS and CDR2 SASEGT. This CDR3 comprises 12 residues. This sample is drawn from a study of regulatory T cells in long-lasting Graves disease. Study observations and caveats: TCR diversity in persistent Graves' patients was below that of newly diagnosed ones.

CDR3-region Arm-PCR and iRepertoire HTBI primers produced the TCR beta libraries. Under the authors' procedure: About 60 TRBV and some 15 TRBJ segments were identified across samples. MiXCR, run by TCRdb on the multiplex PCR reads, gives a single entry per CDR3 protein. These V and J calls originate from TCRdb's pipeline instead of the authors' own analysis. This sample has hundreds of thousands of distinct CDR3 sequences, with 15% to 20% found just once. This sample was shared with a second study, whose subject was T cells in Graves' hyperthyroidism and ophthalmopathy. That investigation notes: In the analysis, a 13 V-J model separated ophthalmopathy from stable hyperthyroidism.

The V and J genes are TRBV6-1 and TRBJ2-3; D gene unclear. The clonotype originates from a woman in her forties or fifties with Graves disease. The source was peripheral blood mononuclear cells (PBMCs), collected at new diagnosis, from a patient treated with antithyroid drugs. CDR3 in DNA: TGTGCCAGCAGATTACAAGCAGATACGCAGTATTTT. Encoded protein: CASRLQADTQYF.